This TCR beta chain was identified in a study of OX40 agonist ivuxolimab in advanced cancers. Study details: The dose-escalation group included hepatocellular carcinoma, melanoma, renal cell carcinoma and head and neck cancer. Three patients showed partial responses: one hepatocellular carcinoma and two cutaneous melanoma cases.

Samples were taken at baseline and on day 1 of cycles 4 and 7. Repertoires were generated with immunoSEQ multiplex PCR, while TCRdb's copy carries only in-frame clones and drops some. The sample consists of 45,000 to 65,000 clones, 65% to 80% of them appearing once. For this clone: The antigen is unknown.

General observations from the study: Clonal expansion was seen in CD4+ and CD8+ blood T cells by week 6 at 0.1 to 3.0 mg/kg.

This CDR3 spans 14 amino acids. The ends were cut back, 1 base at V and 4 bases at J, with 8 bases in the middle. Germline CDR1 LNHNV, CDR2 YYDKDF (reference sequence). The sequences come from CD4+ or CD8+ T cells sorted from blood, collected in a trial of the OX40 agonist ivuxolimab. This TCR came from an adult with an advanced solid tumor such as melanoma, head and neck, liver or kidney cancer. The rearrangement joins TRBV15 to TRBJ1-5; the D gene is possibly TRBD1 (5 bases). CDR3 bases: TGTGCCACCAGCAGAGGTAGGGGTAATCAGCCCCAGCATTTT. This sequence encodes CATSRGRGNQPQHF.